The rows below give T cell receptor beta chains drawn from one sample of a study of blood T cells in healthy people across ages. TCRdb used MiXCR to reprocess the 5' RACE reads, holding one entry per CDR3 protein. The table has about 500,000 distinct CDR3 sequences, less than 25% seen once. These data were also filed under a second study, of T cells of mothers and their children.

The sequencing input was blood. The source is a boy aged 5-17 years in good health. The CDR3 runs from the conserved cysteine through the conserved F or W. The D gene is left open where the match is weak. Not every row has a clone size; where given, it reads once, few, many or a size class.

V gene: TRBV20-1; D gene: .; CDR3 length: 14; clone size: once; J gene: TRBJ2-5; CDR3 protein: CSARYSEGQETQYF; CDR3 DNA: TGCAGTGCTAGATACTCTGAGGGCCAAGAGACCCAGTACTTC
V gene: TRBV14; D gene: .; CDR3 length: 13; clone size: few; J gene: TRBJ2-2; CDR3 protein: CASSQGPAGELFF; CDR3 DNA: TGTGCCAGCAGCCAAGGACCGGCCGGGGAGCTGTTTTTT
V gene: TRBV20-1; D gene: .; CDR3 length: 15; clone size: once; J gene: TRBJ1-1; CDR3 protein: CSARAQRLLNTEAFF; CDR3 DNA: TGCAGTGCTAGAGCCCAACGGTTACTGAACACTGAAGCTTTCTTT
V gene: TRBV7-2; D gene: TRBD2; CDR3 length: 16; clone size: few; J gene: TRBJ2-1; CDR3 protein: CASSAELAGGNNEQFF; CDR3 DNA: TGTGCCAGCAGCGCAGAACTAGCGGGAGGGAACAATGAGCAGTTCTTC
V gene: TRBV28; D gene: TRBD2; CDR3 length: 17; clone size: .; J gene: TRBJ2-1; CDR3 protein: CASSGTSGRYLYNEQFF; CDR3 DNA: TGTGCCAGCAGCGGGACTAGCGGGAGATACCTTTACAATGAGCAGTTCTTC
V gene: TRBV20-1; D gene: TRBD2; CDR3 length: 15; clone size: few; J gene: TRBJ2-5; CDR3 protein: CRRRVGGDTKETQYF; CDR3 DNA: TGCAGGCGCCGAGTCGGGGGGGATACCAAAGAGACCCAGTACTTC
V gene: TRBV12-3/TRBV12-4; D gene: TRBD1; CDR3 length: 17; clone size: .; J gene: TRBJ2-7; CDR3 protein: CASSPEALWTGVGEQYF; CDR3 DNA: TGTGCCAGCAGCCCAGAAGCTCTTTGGACAGGGGTCGGCGAGCAGTACTTC
V gene: TRBV6-1; D gene: TRBD1; CDR3 length: 15; clone size: few; J gene: TRBJ1-5; CDR3 protein: CASSGVTGLNQPQHF; CDR3 DNA: TGTGCCAGCAGTGGGGTGACAGGGTTGAATCAGCCCCAGCATTTT
V gene: TRBV2; D gene: TRBD2; CDR3 length: 15; clone size: few; J gene: TRBJ2-7; CDR3 protein: CASSGGTSGSYEQYF; CDR3 DNA: TGTGCCAGCAGTGGAGGGACTAGCGGGTCCTACGAGCAGTACTTC
V gene: TRBV4-2; D gene: TRBD2; CDR3 length: 16; clone size: .; J gene: TRBJ2-1; CDR3 protein: CASSQGGGRVVYEQFF; CDR3 DNA: TGTGCCAGCAGCCAAGGTGGCGGGAGGGTGGTCTATGAGCAGTTCTTC
V gene: TRBV4-2; D gene: TRBD2; CDR3 length: 15; clone size: few; J gene: TRBJ2-5; CDR3 protein: CASSHSSGGQETQYF; CDR3 DNA: TGTGCCAGCAGCCACTCCAGCGGGGGGCAAGAGACCCAGTACTTC
V gene: TRBV7-3; D gene: .; CDR3 length: 18; clone size: few; J gene: TRBJ2-1; CDR3 protein: CASSQNGGRDPRYNEQFF; CDR3 DNA: TGTGCCAGCAGCCAGAATGGGGGCCGGGACCCGCGATACAATGAGCAGTTCTTC
V gene: TRBV21-1; D gene: .; CDR3 length: 15; clone size: many; J gene: TRBJ2-5; CDR3 protein: CASRGLRGVRETQYF; CDR3 DNA: TGTGCCAGCAGAGGTCTTAGGGGGGTGAGGGAGACCCAGTACTTC
V gene: TRBV28; D gene: TRBD2; CDR3 length: 14; clone size: .; J gene: TRBJ2-1; CDR3 protein: CASAIAGGSNEQFF; CDR3 DNA: TGTGCCAGCGCCATAGCGGGAGGGTCCAATGAGCAGTTCTTC
V gene: TRBV2; D gene: .; CDR3 length: 15; clone size: .; J gene: TRBJ2-7; CDR3 protein: CASSAAGGLSYEQYF; CDR3 DNA: TGTGCCAGCAGTGCCGCAGGGGGGCTTTCCTACGAGCAGTACTTC
V gene: TRBV11-2; D gene: .; CDR3 length: 15; clone size: .; J gene: TRBJ2-1; CDR3 protein: CASSWMDGTGDEQFF; CDR3 DNA: TGTGCCAGCAGCTGGATGGATGGAACCGGGGATGAGCAGTTCTTC
V gene: TRBV28; D gene: TRBD1; CDR3 length: 14; clone size: few; J gene: TRBJ2-7; CDR3 protein: CASSFLGQGADKYF; CDR3 DNA: TGTGCCAGCAGTTTCCTGGGACAGGGGGCTGATAAGTACTTC
V gene: TRBV12-3/TRBV12-4; D gene: TRBD1; CDR3 length: 14; clone size: few; J gene: TRBJ2-7; CDR3 protein: CASSLGGQSYEQYF; CDR3 DNA: TGTGCCAGCAGTTTAGGGGGACAGAGCTACGAGCAGTACTTC
V gene: TRBV7-2; D gene: .; CDR3 length: 13; clone size: few; J gene: TRBJ2-7; CDR3 protein: CASSLASRTEQYF; CDR3 DNA: TGTGCCAGCAGCTTAGCTAGTAGGACCGAGCAGTACTTC
V gene: TRBV29-1; D gene: .; CDR3 length: 14; clone size: many; J gene: TRBJ2-1; CDR3 protein: CSVDPTHSLFEQFF; CDR3 DNA: TGCAGCGTTGATCCCACTCACAGCCTTTTTGAGCAGTTCTTC
V gene: TRBV5-1; D gene: .; CDR3 length: 15; clone size: .; J gene: TRBJ1-2; CDR3 protein: CASRLAPGSNYGYTF; CDR3 DNA: TGCGCCAGCAGATTGGCTCCAGGGAGCAACTATGGCTACACCTTC
V gene: TRBV4-3; D gene: .; CDR3 length: 16; clone size: few; J gene: TRBJ2-1; CDR3 protein: CASSHEHRLEDNEQFF; CDR3 DNA: TGCGCCAGCAGCCACGAACACCGGTTGGAGGACAATGAGCAGTTCTTC
V gene: TRBV28; D gene: .; CDR3 length: 15; clone size: .; J gene: TRBJ1-5; CDR3 protein: CASSLSRGDNQPQHF; CDR3 DNA: TGTGCCAGCAGTTTATCCCGAGGGGACAATCAGCCCCAGCATTTT
V gene: TRBV24-1; D gene: TRBD2; CDR3 length: 16; clone size: .; J gene: TRBJ2-1; CDR3 protein: CATSDLSGGSDNEQFF; CDR3 DNA: TGTGCCACCAGTGATTTGTCTGGCGGGAGTGACAATGAGCAGTTCTTC